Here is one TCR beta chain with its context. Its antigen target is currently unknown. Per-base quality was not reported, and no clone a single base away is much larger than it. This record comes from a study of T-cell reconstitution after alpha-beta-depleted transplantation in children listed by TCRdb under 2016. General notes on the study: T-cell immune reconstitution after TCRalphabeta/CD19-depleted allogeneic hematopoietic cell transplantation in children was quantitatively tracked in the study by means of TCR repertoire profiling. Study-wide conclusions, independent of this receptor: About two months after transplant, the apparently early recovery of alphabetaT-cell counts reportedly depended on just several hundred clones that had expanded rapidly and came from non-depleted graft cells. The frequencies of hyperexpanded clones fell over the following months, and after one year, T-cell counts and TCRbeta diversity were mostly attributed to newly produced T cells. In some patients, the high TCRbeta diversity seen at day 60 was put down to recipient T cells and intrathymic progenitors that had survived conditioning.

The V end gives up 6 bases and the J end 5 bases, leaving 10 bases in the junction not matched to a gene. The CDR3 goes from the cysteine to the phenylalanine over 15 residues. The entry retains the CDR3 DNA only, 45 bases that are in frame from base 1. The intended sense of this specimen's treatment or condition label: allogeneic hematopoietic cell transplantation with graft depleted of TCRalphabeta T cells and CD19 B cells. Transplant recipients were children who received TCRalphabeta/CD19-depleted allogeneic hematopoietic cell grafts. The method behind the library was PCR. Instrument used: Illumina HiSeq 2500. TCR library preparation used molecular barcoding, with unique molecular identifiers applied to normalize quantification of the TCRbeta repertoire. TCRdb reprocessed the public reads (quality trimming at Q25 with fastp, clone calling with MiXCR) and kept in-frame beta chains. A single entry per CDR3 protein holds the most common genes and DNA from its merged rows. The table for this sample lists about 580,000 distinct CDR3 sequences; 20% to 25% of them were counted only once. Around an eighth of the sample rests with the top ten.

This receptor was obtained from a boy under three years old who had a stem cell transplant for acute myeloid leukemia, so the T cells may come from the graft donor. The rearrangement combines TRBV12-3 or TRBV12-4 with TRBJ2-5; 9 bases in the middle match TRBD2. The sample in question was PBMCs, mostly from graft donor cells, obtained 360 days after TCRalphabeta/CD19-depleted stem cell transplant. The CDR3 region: CASSPTSGPGETQYF. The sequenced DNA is TGTGCCAGCAGCCCTACTAGCGGGCCTGGGGAGACCCAGTACTTC.